The subject of this entry is one TCR beta chain. The sample originates from a study of T cells in Graves' hyperthyroidism and ophthalmopathy. Regions amplified from RNA transcripts were the TCR beta CDR3 regions. In the first-round RT-PCR of the TCR CDR3, the HTBI primer set was used. In TCRdb, the multiplex PCR reads were re-called with MiXCR into one record per CDR3 protein. The sample shows fewer than 900,000 distinct CDR3 sequences, around 17% of them seen only once. PBMCs were sourced from roughly 10 ml fresh peripheral blood. This CDR3 spans 16 amino acids. V lost 4 bases and J lost 5; bases outside the gene matches: 10. CDR1 and CDR2 from the germline V gene are SGHNT and YYREEE (reference sequence).

The sample consisted of blood. This chain uses TRBV5-4 with TRBJ2-5; 11 bases match TRBD2. This receptor was taken from a young man with Graves' hyperthyroidism. The CDR3 sequence is CASSPPLAGGAETQYF. The CDR3 coding sequence is TGTGCCAGCAGCCCTCCGTTAGCGGGAGGGGCTGAGACCCAGTACTTC. The variable domain in full, completed from reference TRBV5-4 and TRBJ2-5, reads ETGVTQSPTHLIKTRGQQVTLRCSSQSGHNTVSWYQQALGQGPQFIFQYYREEENGRGNFPPRFSGLQFPNYSSELNVNALELDDSALYLCASSPPLAGGAETQYFGPGTRLLVL.